These T cell receptor beta chains were read from a single sample in a study of blood T cell repertoires in COVID-19. Clones were read by immunoSEQ multiplex PCR, and TCRdb kept only the in-frame ones, dropping some. The sample holds nearly 70,000 clones, 82% seen once. Sequenced material: peripheral blood. The receptor source for this set is a woman over 75 with acute or convalescent COVID-19. CDR3s include the opening cysteine and the closing phenylalanine or tryptophan. Each record gives: V gene, clone size, D gene, J gene, CDR3 protein, CDR3 DNA. D genes are given only for firm matches. Some rows mark clone size as missing; the rest say once, few, many or name a class of expanded clone.

v_gene: TRBV5-1
abundance: NA
d_gene: NA
j_gene: TRBJ2-5
CDR3aa: CAGHQPGQETQYF
CDR3nt: TGCGCCGGGCATCAACCGGGGCAAGAGACCCAGTACTTC

v_gene: TRBV6-5
abundance: NA
d_gene: NA
j_gene: TRBJ1-6
CDR3aa: CASTTANSPLHF
CDR3nt: TGTGCCAGCACGACAGCTAATTCACCCCTCCACTTT

v_gene: TRBV19
abundance: medium-sized
d_gene: NA
j_gene: TRBJ1-2
CDR3aa: CASSEMQGNYGYTF
CDR3nt: TGTGCCAGTAGTGAGATGCAGGGGAACTATGGCTACACCTTC

v_gene: TRBV2
abundance: NA
d_gene: NA
j_gene: TRBJ2-5
CDR3aa: CASSYGHGREETQYF
CDR3nt: TGTGCCAGCAGTTACGGACACGGACGAGAGGAGACCCAGTACTTC

v_gene: TRBV6-6
abundance: many
d_gene: TRBD1
j_gene: TRBJ1-3
CDR3aa: CASSYSDRAGNTIYF
CDR3nt: TGTGCCAGCAGTTATTCTGACAGGGCTGGAAACACCATATATTTT

v_gene: TRBV6-5
abundance: NA
d_gene: NA
j_gene: TRBJ2-7
CDR3aa: CASSHTYEQYF
CDR3nt: TGTGCCAGCAGTCACACCTACGAGCAGTACTTC

v_gene: TRBV7-8
abundance: NA
d_gene: NA
j_gene: TRBJ2-3
CDR3aa: CASSLSTWDTQYF
CDR3nt: TGTGCCAGCAGCCTAAGCACCTGGGATACGCAGTATTTT

v_gene: TRBV30
abundance: NA
d_gene: NA
j_gene: TRBJ1-3
CDR3aa: CAWSVQGSGGNTIYF
CDR3nt: TGTGCCTGGAGTGTACAAGGGAGTGGCGGAAACACCATATATTTT

v_gene: TRBV5-1
abundance: few
d_gene: NA
j_gene: TRBJ2-2
CDR3aa: CASSLGLNTGELFF
CDR3nt: TGCGCCAGCAGCTTAGGACTCAACACCGGGGAGCTGTTTTTT

v_gene: TRBV18
abundance: NA
d_gene: NA
j_gene: TRBJ1-2
CDR3aa: CASSPGAGANYGYTF
CDR3nt: TGTGCCAGCTCACCTGGGGCCGGAGCTAACTATGGCTACACCTTC

v_gene: TRBV10-3
abundance: NA
d_gene: NA
j_gene: TRBJ1-2
CDR3aa: CAISVYSRGDGYTF
CDR3nt: TGTGCCATCAGTGTCTACTCTAGGGGCGATGGCTACACCTTC

v_gene: TRBV27
abundance: once
d_gene: TRBD2
j_gene: TRBJ2-7
CDR3aa: CASSSLAGLASVTVEQYF
CDR3nt: TGTGCCAGCAGTTCCCTCGCGGGACTAGCGTCGGTTACCGTCGAGCAGTACTTC

v_gene: TRBV5-6
abundance: NA
d_gene: NA
j_gene: TRBJ2-2
CDR3aa: CASSLMRFSNTGELFF
CDR3nt: TGTGCCAGCAGCTTGATGCGGTTCTCAAACACCGGGGAGCTGTTTTTT

v_gene: TRBV13
abundance: NA
d_gene: NA
j_gene: TRBJ1-3
CDR3aa: CASSSHRDRGSGNTIYF
CDR3nt: TGTGCCAGCAGTTCTCACAGGGATAGGGGCTCCGGAAACACCATATATTTT

v_gene: TRBV10-2
abundance: NA
d_gene: NA
j_gene: TRBJ1-4
CDR3aa: CASSDRLAPTNEKLFF
CDR3nt: TGCGCCAGCAGTGACAGGCTCGCTCCCACTAATGAAAAACTGTTTTTT

v_gene: TRBV6-6
abundance: few
d_gene: NA
j_gene: TRBJ1-1
CDR3aa: CASSYGGMNTEAFF
CDR3nt: TGTGCCAGCAGTTACGGGGGGATGAACACTGAAGCTTTCTTT

v_gene: TRBV27
abundance: NA
d_gene: TRBD1
j_gene: TRBJ1-2
CDR3aa: CASSLSPLDRVHGYTF
CDR3nt: TGTGCCAGCAGTTTATCCCCTCTCGACAGGGTTCATGGCTACACCTTC

v_gene: TRBV27
abundance: NA
d_gene: NA
j_gene: TRBJ2-2
CDR3aa: CASSRDYKLNTGELFF
CDR3nt: TGTGCCAGCAGTCGAGATTATAAACTGAACACCGGGGAGCTGTTTTTT

v_gene: TRBV18
abundance: NA
d_gene: NA
j_gene: TRBJ1-2
CDR3aa: CASSPAGGKSGYTF
CDR3nt: TGTGCCAGCTCACCAGCGGGGGGCAAGAGCGGCTACACCTTC

v_gene: TRBV9
abundance: NA
d_gene: NA
j_gene: TRBJ2-1
CDR3aa: CASSVLTGSQYNEQFF
CDR3nt: TGTGCCAGCAGCGTATTAACGGGGAGTCAGTACAATGAGCAGTTCTTC

v_gene: TRBV7-9
abundance: NA
d_gene: TRBD2
j_gene: TRBJ2-5
CDR3aa: CASSILAGGPVFEETQYF
CDR3nt: TGTGCCAGCAGCATACTAGCGGGGGGGCCTGTATTTGAAGAGACCCAGTACTTC

v_gene: TRBV15
abundance: NA
d_gene: NA
j_gene: TRBJ2-2
CDR3aa: CAVRGASTGELFF
CDR3nt: TGTGCCGTACGGGGGGCCAGCACCGGGGAGCTGTTTTTT

v_gene: TRBV6-5
abundance: once
d_gene: TRBD1
j_gene: TRBJ2-7
CDR3aa: CASGAGTGLPYEQYF
CDR3nt: TGTGCCAGCGGGGCGGGGACAGGATTACCCTACGAGCAGTACTTC

v_gene: TRBV12-3/TRBV12-4
abundance: NA
d_gene: TRBD1
j_gene: TRBJ1-2
CDR3aa: CASSGTASYGYTF
CDR3nt: TGTGCCAGCAGTGGGACAGCATCATATGGCTACACCTTC

v_gene: TRBV5-4
abundance: NA
d_gene: TRBD1
j_gene: TRBJ1-2
CDR3aa: CASSIQGRNGYTF
CDR3nt: TGTGCCAGCAGCATACAGGGGAGGAATGGCTACACCTTC

v_gene: TRBV2
abundance: NA
d_gene: NA
j_gene: TRBJ1-2
CDR3aa: CASSQTGRGYTF
CDR3nt: TGTGCCAGCAGTCAGACTGGCCGCGGCTACACCTTC

v_gene: TRBV5-4
abundance: NA
d_gene: NA
j_gene: TRBJ2-5
CDR3aa: CASSPPREETQYF
CDR3nt: TGTGCCAGCAGTCCCCCGCGAGAAGAGACCCAGTACTTC

v_gene: TRBV5-8
abundance: NA
d_gene: NA
j_gene: TRBJ2-7
CDR3aa: CASSVGTYLSYEQYF
CDR3nt: TGTGCCAGCAGCGTCGGGACATACCTTTCCTACGAGCAGTACTTC

v_gene: TRBV18
abundance: NA
d_gene: TRBD2
j_gene: TRBJ2-1
CDR3aa: CASSPFGGEYNEQFF
CDR3nt: TGTGCCAGCTCACCATTTGGGGGGGAGTACAATGAGCAGTTCTTC